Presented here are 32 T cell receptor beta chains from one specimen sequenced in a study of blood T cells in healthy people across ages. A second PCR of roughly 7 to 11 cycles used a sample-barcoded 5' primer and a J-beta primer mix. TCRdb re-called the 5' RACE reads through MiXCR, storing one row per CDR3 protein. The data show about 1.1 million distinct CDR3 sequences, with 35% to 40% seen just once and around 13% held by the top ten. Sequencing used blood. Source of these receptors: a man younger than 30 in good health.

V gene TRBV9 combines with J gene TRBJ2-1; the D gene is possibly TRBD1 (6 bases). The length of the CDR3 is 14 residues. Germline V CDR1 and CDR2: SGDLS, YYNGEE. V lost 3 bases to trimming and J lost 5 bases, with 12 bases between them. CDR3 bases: TGTGCCAGCAGCGGAGGGGACACGAACAATGAGCAGTTCTTC. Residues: CASSGGDTNNEQFF.

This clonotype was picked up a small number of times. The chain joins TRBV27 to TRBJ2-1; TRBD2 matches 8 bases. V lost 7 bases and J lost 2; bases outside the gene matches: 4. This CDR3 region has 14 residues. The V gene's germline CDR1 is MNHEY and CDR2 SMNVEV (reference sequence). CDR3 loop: CASTLAGTYNEQFF. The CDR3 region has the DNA TGTGCCAGCACCTTAGCGGGGACCTACAATGAGCAGTTCTTC.

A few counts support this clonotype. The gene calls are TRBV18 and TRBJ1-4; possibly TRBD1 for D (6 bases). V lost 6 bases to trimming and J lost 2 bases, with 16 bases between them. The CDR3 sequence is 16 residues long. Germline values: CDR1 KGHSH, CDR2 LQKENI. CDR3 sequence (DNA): TGTGCCAGCTCCCCTACAGGGACCATCACTAATGAAAAACTGTTTTTT. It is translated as CASSPTGTITNEKLFF.

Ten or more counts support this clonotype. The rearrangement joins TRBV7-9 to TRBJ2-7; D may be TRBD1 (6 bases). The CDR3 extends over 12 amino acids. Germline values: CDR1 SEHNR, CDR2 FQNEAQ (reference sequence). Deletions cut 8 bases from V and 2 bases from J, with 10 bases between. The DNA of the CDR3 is TGTGCCAGCTCCAGGGGAACCTACGAGCAGTACTTC. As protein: CASSRGTYEQYF. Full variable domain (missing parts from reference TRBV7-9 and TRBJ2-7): DTGVSQNPRHKITKRGQNVTFRCDPISEHNRLYWYRQTLGQGPEFLTYFQNEAQLEKSRLLSDRFSAERPKGSFSTLEIQRTEQGDSAMYLCASSRGTYEQYFGPGTRLTVT.

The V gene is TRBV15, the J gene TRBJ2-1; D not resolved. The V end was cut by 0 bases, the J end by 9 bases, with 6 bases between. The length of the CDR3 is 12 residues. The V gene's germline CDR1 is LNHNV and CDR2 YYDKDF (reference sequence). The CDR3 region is CATSRDIGEQFF. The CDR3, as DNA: TGTGCCACCAGCAGAGATATCGGTGAGCAGTTCTTC.

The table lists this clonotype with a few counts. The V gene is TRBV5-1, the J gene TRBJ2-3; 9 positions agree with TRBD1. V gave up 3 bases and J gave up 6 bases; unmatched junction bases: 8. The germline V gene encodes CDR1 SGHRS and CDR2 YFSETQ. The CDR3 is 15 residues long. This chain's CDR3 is CASSYGDRDYDTQYF. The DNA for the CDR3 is TGCGCCAGCAGCTACGGGGACAGGGATTATGATACGCAGTATTTT.

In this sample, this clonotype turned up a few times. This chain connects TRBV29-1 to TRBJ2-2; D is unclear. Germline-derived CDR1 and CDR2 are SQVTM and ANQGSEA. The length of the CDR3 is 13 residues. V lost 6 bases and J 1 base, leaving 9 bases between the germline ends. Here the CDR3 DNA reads TGCAGCGTCCCCCGACGGAACACCGGGGAGCTGTTTTTT. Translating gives CSVPRRNTGELFF.

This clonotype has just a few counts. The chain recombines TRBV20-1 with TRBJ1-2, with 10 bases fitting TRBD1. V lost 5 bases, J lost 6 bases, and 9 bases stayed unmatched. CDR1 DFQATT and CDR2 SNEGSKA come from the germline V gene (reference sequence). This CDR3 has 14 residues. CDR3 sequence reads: CSAHSGTGVDGYTF. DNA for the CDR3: TGCAGTGCTCATTCCGGGACAGGGGTGGATGGCTACACCTTC.

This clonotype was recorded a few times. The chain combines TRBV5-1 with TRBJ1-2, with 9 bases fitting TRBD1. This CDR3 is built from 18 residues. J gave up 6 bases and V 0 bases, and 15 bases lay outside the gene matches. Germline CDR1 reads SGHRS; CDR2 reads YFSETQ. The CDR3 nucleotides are TGCGCCAGCAGCTTGGACCCTCAGTCCGGGACAGGGAAGCATGGCTACACCTTC. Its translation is CASSLDPQSGTGKHGYTF.

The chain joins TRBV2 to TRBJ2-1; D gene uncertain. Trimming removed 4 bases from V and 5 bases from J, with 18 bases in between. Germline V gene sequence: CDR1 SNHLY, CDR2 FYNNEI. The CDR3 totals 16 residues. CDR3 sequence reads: CASSVLGFWDNNEQFF. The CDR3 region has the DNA TGTGCCAGCAGTGTTCTTGGCTTTTGGGATAACAATGAGCAGTTCTTC.

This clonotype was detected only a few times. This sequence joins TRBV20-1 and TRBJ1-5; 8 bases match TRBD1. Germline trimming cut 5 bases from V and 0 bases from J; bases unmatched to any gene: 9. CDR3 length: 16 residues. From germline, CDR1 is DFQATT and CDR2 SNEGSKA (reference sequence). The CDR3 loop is CSAVPRTGYSNQPQHF. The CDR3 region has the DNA TGCAGTGCTGTGCCCAGGACAGGGTATAGCAATCAGCCCCAGCATTTT.

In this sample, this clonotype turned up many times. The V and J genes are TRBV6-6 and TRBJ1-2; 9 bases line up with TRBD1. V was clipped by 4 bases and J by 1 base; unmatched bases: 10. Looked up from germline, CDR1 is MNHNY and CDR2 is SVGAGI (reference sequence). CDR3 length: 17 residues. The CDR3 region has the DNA TGTGCCAGCAGTTCTCGGACAGGGGCGTTCGGTAACTATGGCTACACCTTC. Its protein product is CASSSRTGAFGNYGYTF.

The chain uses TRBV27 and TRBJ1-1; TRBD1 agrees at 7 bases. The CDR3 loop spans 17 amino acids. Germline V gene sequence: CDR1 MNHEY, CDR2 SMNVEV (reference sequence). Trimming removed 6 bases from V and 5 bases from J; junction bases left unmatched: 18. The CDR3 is CASRPGGLQGRGTEAFF. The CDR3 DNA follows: TGTGCCAGCAGGCCGGGGGGACTACAGGGGAGGGGTACTGAAGCTTTCTTT.

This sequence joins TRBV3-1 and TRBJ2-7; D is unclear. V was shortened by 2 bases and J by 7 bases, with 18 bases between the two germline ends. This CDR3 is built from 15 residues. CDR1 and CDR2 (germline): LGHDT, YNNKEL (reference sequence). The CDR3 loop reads CASSQFPTEYNEQYF. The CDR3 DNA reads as TGTGCCAGCAGCCAATTTCCGACTGAGTACAATGAGCAGTACTTC.

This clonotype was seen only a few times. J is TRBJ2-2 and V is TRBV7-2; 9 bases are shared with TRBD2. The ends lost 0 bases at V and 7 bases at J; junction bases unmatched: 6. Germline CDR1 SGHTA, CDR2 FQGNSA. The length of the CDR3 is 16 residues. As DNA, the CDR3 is TGTGCCAGCAGCTTAGCGCGCCTAGCGGGGTACGGGGAGCTGTTTTTT. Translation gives CASSLARLAGYGELFF.

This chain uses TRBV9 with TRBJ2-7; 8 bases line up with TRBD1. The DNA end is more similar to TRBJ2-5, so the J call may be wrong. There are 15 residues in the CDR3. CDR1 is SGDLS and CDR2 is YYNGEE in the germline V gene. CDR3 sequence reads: CASSTHPTGEATQYF. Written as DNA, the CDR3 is TGTGCCAGCAGCACCCACCCGACAGGGGAAGCGACCCAGTACTTC.

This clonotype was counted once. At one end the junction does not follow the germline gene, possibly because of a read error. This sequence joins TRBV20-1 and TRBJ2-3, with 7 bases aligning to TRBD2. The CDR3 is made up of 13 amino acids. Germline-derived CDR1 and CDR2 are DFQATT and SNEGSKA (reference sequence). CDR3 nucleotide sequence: TGCAGTGCTTTAAACCCGGGGGGAGATGCGCAGTATTTT. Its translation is CSALNPGGDAQYF.

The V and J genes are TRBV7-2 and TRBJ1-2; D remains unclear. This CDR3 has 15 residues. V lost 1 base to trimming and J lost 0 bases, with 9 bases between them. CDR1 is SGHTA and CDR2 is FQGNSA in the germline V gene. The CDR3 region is CASSLVPGPNYGYTF. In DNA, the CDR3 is TGTGCCAGCAGCTTAGTACCAGGCCCTAACTATGGCTACACCTTC.

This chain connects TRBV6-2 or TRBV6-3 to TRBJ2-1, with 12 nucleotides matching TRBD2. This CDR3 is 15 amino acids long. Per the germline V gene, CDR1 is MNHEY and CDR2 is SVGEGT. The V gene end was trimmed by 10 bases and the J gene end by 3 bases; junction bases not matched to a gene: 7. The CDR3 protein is CATRLAGALYNEQFF. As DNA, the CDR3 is TGTGCCACTAGACTAGCGGGGGCTCTCTACAATGAGCAGTTCTTC.

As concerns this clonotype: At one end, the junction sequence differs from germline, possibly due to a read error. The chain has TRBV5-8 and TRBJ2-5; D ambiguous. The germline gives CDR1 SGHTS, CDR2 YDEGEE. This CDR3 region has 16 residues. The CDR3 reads CANSLVLGDPQETQYF. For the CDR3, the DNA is TGTGCCAACAGCTTGGTTTTGGGTGATCCCCAAGAGACCCAGTACTTC.

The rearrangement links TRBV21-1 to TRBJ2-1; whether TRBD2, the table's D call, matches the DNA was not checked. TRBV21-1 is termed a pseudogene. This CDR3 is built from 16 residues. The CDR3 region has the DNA TGTGCCAGCAGCAAAGTTGGACTAGCGGGGTACAATGAGCAGTTCTTC. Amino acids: CASSKVGLAGYNEQFF.

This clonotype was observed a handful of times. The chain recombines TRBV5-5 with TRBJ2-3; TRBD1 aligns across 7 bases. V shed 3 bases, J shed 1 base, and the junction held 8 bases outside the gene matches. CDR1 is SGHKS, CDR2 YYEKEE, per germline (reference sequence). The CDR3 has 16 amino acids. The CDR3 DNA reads TGTGCCAGCAGCTCGCTCGTCGGGACAGGCACAGATACGCAGTATTTT. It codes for CASSSLVGTGTDTQYF.

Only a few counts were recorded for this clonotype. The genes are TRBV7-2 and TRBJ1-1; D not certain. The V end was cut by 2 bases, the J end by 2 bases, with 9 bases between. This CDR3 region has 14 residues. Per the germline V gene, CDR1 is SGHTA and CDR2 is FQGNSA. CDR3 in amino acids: CASSLYRDNTEAFF. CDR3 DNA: TGTGCCAGCAGCTTATATCGGGATAACACTGAAGCTTTCTTT.

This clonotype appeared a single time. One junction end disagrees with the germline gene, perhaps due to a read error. The CDR3 DNA reads as TGCGCCAGCAACCAAGATTACGGGGGCGCAGATACGCAGTATTTT. Translating gives CASNQDYGGADTQYF. J is TRBJ2-3 and V is TRBV4-3; D tentatively reads TRBD1 or TRBD2 (6 bases each). CDR1 and CDR2 (germline): LGHNA, YSLEER. The CDR3 is 15 amino acids.

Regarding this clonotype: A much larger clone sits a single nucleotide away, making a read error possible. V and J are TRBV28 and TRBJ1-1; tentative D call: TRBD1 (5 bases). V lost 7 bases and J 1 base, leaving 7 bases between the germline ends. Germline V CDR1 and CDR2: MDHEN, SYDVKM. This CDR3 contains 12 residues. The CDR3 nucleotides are TGTGCCAGCACCCAGGGGAACACTGAAGCTTTCTTT. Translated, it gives CASTQGNTEAFF.

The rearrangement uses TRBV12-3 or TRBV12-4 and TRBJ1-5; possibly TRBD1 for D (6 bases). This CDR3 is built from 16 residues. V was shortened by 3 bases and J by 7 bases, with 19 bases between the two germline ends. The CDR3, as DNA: TGTGCCAGCAGTTTGGGGGCTGGGGGTTTCGGCCAGCCCCAGCATTTT. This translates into CASSLGAGGFGQPQHF.

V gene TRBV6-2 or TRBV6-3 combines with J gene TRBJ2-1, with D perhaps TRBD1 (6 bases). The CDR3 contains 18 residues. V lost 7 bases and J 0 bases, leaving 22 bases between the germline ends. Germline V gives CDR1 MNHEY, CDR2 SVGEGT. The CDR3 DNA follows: TGTGCCAGCACAGGGGTGGGAAACCCTAGGAGCTCCTACAATGAGCAGTTCTTC. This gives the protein CASTGVGNPRSSYNEQFF.

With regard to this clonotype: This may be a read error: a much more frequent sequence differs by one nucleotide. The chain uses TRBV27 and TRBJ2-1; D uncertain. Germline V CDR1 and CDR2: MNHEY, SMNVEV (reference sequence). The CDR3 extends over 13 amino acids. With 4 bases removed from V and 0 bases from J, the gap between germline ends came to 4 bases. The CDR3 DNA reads TGTGCCAGCAGTTGCCGCTCCTACAATGAGCAGTTCTTC. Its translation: CASSCRSYNEQFF.

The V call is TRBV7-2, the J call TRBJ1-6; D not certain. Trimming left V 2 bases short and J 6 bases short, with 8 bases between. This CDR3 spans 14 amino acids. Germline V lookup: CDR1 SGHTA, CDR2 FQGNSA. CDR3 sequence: CASSLHGSNSPLHF. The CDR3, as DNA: TGTGCCAGCAGCTTACACGGGAGTAATTCACCCCTCCACTTT.

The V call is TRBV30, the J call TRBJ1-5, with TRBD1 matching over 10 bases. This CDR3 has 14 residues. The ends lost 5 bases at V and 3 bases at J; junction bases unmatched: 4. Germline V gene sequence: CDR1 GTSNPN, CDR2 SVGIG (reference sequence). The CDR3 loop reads CAWSGTGDNQPQHF. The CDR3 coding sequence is TGTGCCTGGTCAGGGACAGGGGACAATCAGCCCCAGCATTTT.

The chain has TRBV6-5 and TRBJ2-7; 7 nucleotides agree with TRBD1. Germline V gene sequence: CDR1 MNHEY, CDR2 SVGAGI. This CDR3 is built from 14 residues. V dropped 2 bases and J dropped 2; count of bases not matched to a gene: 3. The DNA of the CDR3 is TGTGCCAGCAGTTACAGAGGACAGGCCTACGAGCAGTACTTC. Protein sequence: CASSYRGQAYEQYF.

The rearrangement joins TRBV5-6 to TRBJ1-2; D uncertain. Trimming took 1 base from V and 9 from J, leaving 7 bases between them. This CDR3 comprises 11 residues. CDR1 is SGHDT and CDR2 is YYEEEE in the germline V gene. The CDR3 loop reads CASSLTWSYTF. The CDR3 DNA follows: TGTGCCAGCAGCTTGACCTGGAGCTACACCTTC.